Listed below are T cell receptor beta chains from one sample, sequenced in a study of shared clonotypes between healthy human individuals. Using immunoSEQ multiplex PCR, the repertoire was profiled, and TCRdb retains in-frame clones only, with some absent. Here the sample spans hundreds of thousands of clones, roughly 70% being singletons. Sequencing was performed on memory CD4+ T cells sorted from blood. These receptors came from a woman aged 25-40 years in good health. Both conserved end residues are part of each CDR3. Each record gives: J gene, V gene, CDR3 length, D gene, clone size, CDR3 DNA, CDR3 protein. D genes are given only for firm matches. Some rows have no size entry. The others give once, few or many, or a class for an expanded clone.

J gene: TRBJ2-1; V gene: TRBV5-8; CDR3 length: 12; D gene: TRBD2; clone size: once; CDR3 DNA: TGTGCCAGCAGCTCCGGGACTAGAAAGCAGTTCTTC; CDR3 protein: CASSSGTRKQFF
J gene: TRBJ2-2; V gene: TRBV28; CDR3 length: 19; D gene: .; clone size: .; CDR3 DNA: TGTGCCAGCAGTCCCCGCCCCCTGAGGGGAGGGGGGGGGTATGTGGAGCTGTTTTTT; CDR3 protein: CASSPRPLRGGGGYVELFF
J gene: TRBJ1-2; V gene: TRBV27; CDR3 length: 13; D gene: .; clone size: .; CDR3 DNA: TGTGCCAGCAAACCCGTGGAGGGCTATGGCTACACCTTC; CDR3 protein: CASKPVEGYGYTF
J gene: TRBJ2-7; V gene: TRBV28; CDR3 length: 14; D gene: TRBD2; clone size: .; CDR3 DNA: TGTGCCAGCAGACTAGCGGGAGTAAATCACGAGCAGTACTTC; CDR3 protein: CASRLAGVNHEQYF
J gene: TRBJ2-3; V gene: TRBV21-1; CDR3 length: 19; D gene: .; clone size: .; CDR3 DNA: TGTGCCAGCAGCCCCCTGGGGGCCCCCCCTTTCCCGAGCACAGATACGCAGTATTTT; CDR3 protein: CASSPLGAPPFPSTDTQYF
J gene: TRBJ1-5; V gene: TRBV27; CDR3 length: 15; D gene: .; clone size: .; CDR3 DNA: TGTGCCAGCAGTTCTCACCCCGGGCCCAATCAGCCCCAGCATTTT; CDR3 protein: CASSSHPGPNQPQHF
J gene: TRBJ2-2; V gene: TRBV10-1; CDR3 length: 12; D gene: .; clone size: .; CDR3 DNA: TGCGCCAGCCGCAAGGACACCGGGGAGCTGTTTTTT; CDR3 protein: CASRKDTGELFF
J gene: TRBJ2-7; V gene: TRBV5-5; CDR3 length: 15; D gene: .; clone size: .; CDR3 DNA: TGTGCCAGCAGCTTGGTAGCAGGGATCAATTACGAGCAGTACTTC; CDR3 protein: CASSLVAGINYEQYF
J gene: TRBJ1-5; V gene: TRBV4-2; CDR3 length: 15; D gene: TRBD1; clone size: .; CDR3 DNA: TGTGCCAGCAGCCAATCGGACAGGGGCGGGGAGCCCCAGCATTTT; CDR3 protein: CASSQSDRGGEPQHF
J gene: TRBJ2-3; V gene: TRBV7-8; CDR3 length: 18; D gene: .; clone size: .; CDR3 DNA: TGTGCCAGCAGCTTAGCAAGTCGCCCGACCCAAGCCACAGATACGCAGTATTTT; CDR3 protein: CASSLASRPTQATDTQYF
J gene: TRBJ1-2; V gene: TRBV5-4; CDR3 length: 16; D gene: .; clone size: few; CDR3 DNA: TGTGCCAGCAGCTTTCTACCCAGGGAGAATGCCTATGGCTACACCTTC; CDR3 protein: CASSFLPRENAYGYTF
J gene: TRBJ2-5; V gene: TRBV2; CDR3 length: 14; D gene: TRBD2; clone size: once; CDR3 DNA: TGTGCCAGCAGTGAGCGGGAGGCCCAAGAGACCCAGTACTTC; CDR3 protein: CASSEREAQETQYF
J gene: TRBJ2-1; V gene: TRBV2; CDR3 length: 13; D gene: TRBD1; clone size: .; CDR3 DNA: TGTGCCAGCAGTGGGCAGGGGGACAATGAGCAGTTCTTC; CDR3 protein: CASSGQGDNEQFF
J gene: TRBJ1-2; V gene: TRBV6-6; CDR3 length: 15; D gene: TRBD1; clone size: few; CDR3 DNA: TGTGCCAGCGAGGGCCGGGACAGGGGGGGCTATGGCTACACCTTC; CDR3 protein: CASEGRDRGGYGYTF
J gene: TRBJ2-5; V gene: TRBV27; CDR3 length: 15; D gene: TRBD2; clone size: .; CDR3 DNA: TGTGCCACCCGTGCGATAGCGGGAGTCGGAGAGACCCAGTACTTC; CDR3 protein: CATRAIAGVGETQYF
J gene: TRBJ2-1; V gene: TRBV7-8; CDR3 length: 15; D gene: .; clone size: .; CDR3 DNA: TGTGCCAGCAGCCCCAGCGGATATGCCTACAATGAGCAGTTCTTC; CDR3 protein: CASSPSGYAYNEQFF
J gene: TRBJ2-3; V gene: TRBV11-2; CDR3 length: 18; D gene: TRBD2; clone size: .; CDR3 DNA: TGTGCCAGCAGCTTTGGGCTAGCGGGAGAAGAATTTCGAGATACGCAGTATTTT; CDR3 protein: CASSFGLAGEEFRDTQYF